This T cell receptor (beta chain) was sequenced for a study of T cell repertoires in cytomegalovirus infection. Background on the study: Indicated by public TCR beta signatures were CMV infection and matching HLA type. The study's findings and limits: The cumulative frequency of public TCR beta families distinguished individuals who carried CMV together with the relevant HLA. HLA-C-restricted, CMV-specific TCR beta clonotypes were dominant ex vivo.

As regards this clonotype: Its antigen is not known.

J was trimmed by 1 base and V by 8 bases; bases with no gene match: 10. This CDR3 comprises 15 residues. Using its own MiXCR run on the reads, TCRdb lists one record per CDR3 protein. The data show about 310,000 distinct CDR3 sequences, roughly a sixth seen once. This TCR was recovered from a human donor in good health (CMV status not recorded). Some clones in this sample may be carry-over from other donors' samples. This sequence joins TRBV12-3 or TRBV12-4 and TRBJ2-7, with 8 bases matching TRBD1. The source material was PBMCs. The CDR3 protein is CASSPWGTGSYEQYF. CDR3 in DNA: TGTGCCAGCTCACCTTGGGGGACAGGTTCCTACGAGCAGTACTTC.